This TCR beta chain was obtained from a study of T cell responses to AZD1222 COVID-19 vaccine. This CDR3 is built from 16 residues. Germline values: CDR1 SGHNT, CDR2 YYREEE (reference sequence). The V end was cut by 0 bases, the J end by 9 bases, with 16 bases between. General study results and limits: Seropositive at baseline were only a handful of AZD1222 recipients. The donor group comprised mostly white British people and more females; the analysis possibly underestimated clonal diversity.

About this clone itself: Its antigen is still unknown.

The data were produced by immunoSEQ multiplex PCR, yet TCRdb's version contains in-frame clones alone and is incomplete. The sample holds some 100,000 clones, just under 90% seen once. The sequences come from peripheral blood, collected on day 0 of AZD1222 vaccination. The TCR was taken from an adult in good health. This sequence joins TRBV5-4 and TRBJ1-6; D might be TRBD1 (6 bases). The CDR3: CASSLGQEGFGSPLHF. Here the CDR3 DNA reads TGTGCCAGCAGCTTGGGACAGGAGGGATTTGGTTCACCCCTCCACTTT.